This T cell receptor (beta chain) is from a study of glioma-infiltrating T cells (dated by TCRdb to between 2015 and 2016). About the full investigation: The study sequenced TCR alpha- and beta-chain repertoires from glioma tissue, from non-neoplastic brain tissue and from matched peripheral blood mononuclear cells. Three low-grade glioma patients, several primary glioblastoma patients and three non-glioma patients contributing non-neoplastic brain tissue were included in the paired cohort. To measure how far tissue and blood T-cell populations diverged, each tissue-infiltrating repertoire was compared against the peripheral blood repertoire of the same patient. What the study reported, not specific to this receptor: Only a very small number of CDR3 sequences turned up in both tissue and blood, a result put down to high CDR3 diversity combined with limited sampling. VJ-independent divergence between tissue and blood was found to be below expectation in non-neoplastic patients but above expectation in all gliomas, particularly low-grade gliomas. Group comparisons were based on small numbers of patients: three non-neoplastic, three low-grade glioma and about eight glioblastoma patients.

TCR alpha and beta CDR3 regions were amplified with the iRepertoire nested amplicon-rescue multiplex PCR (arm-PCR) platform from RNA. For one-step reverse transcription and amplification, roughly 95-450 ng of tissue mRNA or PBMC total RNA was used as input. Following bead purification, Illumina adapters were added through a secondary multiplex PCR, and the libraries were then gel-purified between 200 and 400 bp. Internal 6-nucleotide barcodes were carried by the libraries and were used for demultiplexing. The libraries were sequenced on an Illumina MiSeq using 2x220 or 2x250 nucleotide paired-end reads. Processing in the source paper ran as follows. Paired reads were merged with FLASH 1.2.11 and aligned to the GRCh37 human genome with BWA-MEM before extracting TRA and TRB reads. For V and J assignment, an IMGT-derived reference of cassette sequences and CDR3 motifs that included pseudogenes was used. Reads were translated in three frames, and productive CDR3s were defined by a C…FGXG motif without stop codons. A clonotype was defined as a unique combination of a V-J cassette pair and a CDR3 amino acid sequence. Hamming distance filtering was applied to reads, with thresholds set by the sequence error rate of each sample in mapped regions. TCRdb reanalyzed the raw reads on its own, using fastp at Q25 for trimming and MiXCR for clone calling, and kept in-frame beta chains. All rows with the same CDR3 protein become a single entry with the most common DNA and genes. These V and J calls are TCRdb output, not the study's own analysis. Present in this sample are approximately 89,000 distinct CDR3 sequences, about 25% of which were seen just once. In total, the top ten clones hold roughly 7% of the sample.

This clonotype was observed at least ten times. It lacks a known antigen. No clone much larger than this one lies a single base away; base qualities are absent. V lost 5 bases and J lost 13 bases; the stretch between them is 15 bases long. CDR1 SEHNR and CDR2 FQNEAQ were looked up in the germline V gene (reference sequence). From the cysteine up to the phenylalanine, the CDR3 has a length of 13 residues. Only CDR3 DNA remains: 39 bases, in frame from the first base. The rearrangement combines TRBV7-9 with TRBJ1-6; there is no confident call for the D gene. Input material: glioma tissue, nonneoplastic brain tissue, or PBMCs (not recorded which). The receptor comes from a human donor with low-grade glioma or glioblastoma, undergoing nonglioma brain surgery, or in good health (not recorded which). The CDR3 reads CASSVNPGLPLHF. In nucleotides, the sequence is TGTGCCAGCAGCGTTAACCCAGGATTGCCCCTCCACTTT.